The 23 T cell receptor beta chains below all came from one sample that was sequenced in a study of T-cell memory formation after mild COVID-19. TCRdb called the 5' RACE reads again in MiXCR, with one record for every CDR3 protein. This table holds about 320,000 distinct CDR3 sequences, about 13% found once. Sequencing input: PBMCs or a T cell subset sorted from them (not recorded which). These receptors originate from a man aged 18 to 30 who had mild COVID-19 (a few samples of this study predate the infection). Cell type and time point are not known.

This clonotype has a handful of counts. The chain recombines TRBV6-5 with TRBJ2-3, with unresolved D. Germline-derived CDR1 and CDR2 are MNHEY and SVGAGI. The CDR3 length is 16 residues. V lost 0 bases to trimming and J lost 0 bases, with 10 bases between them. The CDR3 is CASSYSAHPSTDTQYF. In DNA, the CDR3 is TGTGCCAGCAGTTACTCCGCACACCCTAGCACAGATACGCAGTATTTT.

This clonotype appeared a few times. The chain links TRBV2 to TRBJ2-7, with D possibly matching TRBD1 (6 bases). This CDR3 region has 13 residues. Germline V gene sequence: CDR1 SNHLY, CDR2 FYNNEI. The ends were cut back, 4 bases at V and 2 bases at J, with 9 bases in the middle. The chain's CDR3 is CASSARGPYEQYF. Written as DNA, the CDR3 is TGTGCCAGCAGTGCCAGGGGACCCTACGAGCAGTACTTC.

This clonotype was found a few times. The CDR3 bases are TGTGCCAGCCAAGCAATGGGGGTTTTAGAAGAGACCCAGTACTTC. This codes for CASQAMGVLEETQYF. This rearrangement joins TRBV7-9 to TRBJ2-5; D might be TRBD1 or TRBD2, each matching 5 bases. This CDR3 spans 15 amino acids. The V end was cut by 8 bases, the J end by 3 bases, with 19 bases between. The V gene's germline CDR1 is SEHNR and CDR2 FQNEAQ (reference sequence).

The chain combines TRBV7-2 with TRBJ2-5; D could derive from TRBD1 or TRBD2 (5 bases each). V lost 6 bases to trimming and J lost 3 bases, with 14 bases between them. CDR1 SGHTA and CDR2 FQGNSA come from the germline V gene. The CDR3 contains 14 residues. The chain's CDR3 is CASSRDGGEETQYF. CDR3 coding DNA: TGTGCCAGCAGTCGGGACGGCGGTGAAGAGACCCAGTACTTC.

This chain links TRBV6-2 or TRBV6-3 with TRBJ1-1; 9 positions agree with TRBD1. Trimming removed 6 bases from V and 2 bases from J; junction bases left unmatched: 13. The CDR3 length is 17 residues. Looked up from germline, CDR1 is MNHEY and CDR2 is SVGEGT. The CDR3 loop reads CASSRRTGEVKNTEAFF. The CDR3 bases are TGTGCCAGCAGCCGAAGGACAGGGGAGGTGAAAAACACTGAAGCTTTCTTT.

The rearrangement links TRBV11-2 to TRBJ2-7; 10 bases fit TRBD2. Germline CDR1 and CDR2: SGHAT and FQNNGV. With 1 base clipped from V and 1 base from J, the junction kept 4 bases outside the gene matches. The CDR3 covers 16 residues. The CDR3 is CASSLGRGLASYEQYF. For the CDR3, the DNA is TGTGCCAGCAGCTTAGGCCGGGGACTAGCGTCCTACGAGCAGTACTTC.

This clonotype was counted many times. The chain is built from TRBV10-3 and TRBJ1-1, with 8 bases that match TRBD1. Germline loops: CDR1 ENHRY, CDR2 SYGVKD. V lost 2 bases, J lost 6 bases, and 5 bases stayed unmatched. The CDR3 sequence is 14 residues long. DNA of the CDR3: TGTGCCATCAGTGAGCCCGGACAGGGTCCTGAAGCTTTCTTT. This encodes CAISEPGQGPEAFF.

The chain joins TRBV5-1 to TRBJ2-7, with 9 bases identical to TRBD1. The CDR3 runs 17 residues. Germline V gene data show CDR1 as SGHRS and CDR2 as YFSETQ. Germline trimming cut 1 base from V and 2 bases from J; bases unmatched to any gene: 10. CDR3 sequence (DNA): TGCGCCAGCAGCTTGCAACCACAGGGGGCTACTCCCTACGAGCAGTACTTC. Residues: CASSLQPQGATPYEQYF. Full variable domain (outside the CDR3, taken from reference TRBV5-1 and TRBJ2-7): KAGVTQTPRYLIKTRGQQVTLSCSPISGHRSVSWYQQTPGQGLQFLFEYFSETQRNKGNFPGRFSGRQFSNSRSEMNVSTLELGDSALYLCASSLQPQGATPYEQYFGPGTRLTVT.

This clonotype was picked up a small number of times. This chain links TRBV30 with TRBJ2-5, with 7 bases identical to TRBD2. Germline-derived CDR1 and CDR2 are GTSNPN and SVGIG (reference sequence). V lost 5 bases to trimming and J lost 2 bases; unmatched junction nucleotides: 5. There are 13 residues in the CDR3. The CDR3 nucleotides are TGTGCCTGGGCGGGGGACCCACAAGAGACCCAGTACTTC. This codes for CAWAGDPQETQYF.

CDR3 coding DNA: TGCGCCAGCAGGGGACAGCAAGAGACCCAGTACTTC. This encodes CASRGQQETQYF. The J gene is TRBJ2-5, the V gene TRBV23-1; 7 bases fit TRBD1. TRBV23-1 falls under the ORF class, with uncertain function. The CDR3 has 12 amino acids. Trimming took 6 bases from V and 2 from J; bases not matched to a gene: 0.

The sample holds one count of this clonotype. The rearrangement joins TRBV24-1 to TRBJ2-7; D may correspond to TRBD1 or TRBD2 (5 bases each). The CDR3 runs 15 residues. V shed 3 bases and J shed 2 bases, with 13 bases lying between them. CDR1 is KGHDR, CDR2 SFDVKD, per germline. CDR3 region: CATSDGTRSPYEQYF. The CDR3 coding sequence is TGTGCCACCAGTGATGGGACGCGCAGCCCCTACGAGCAGTACTTC.

The rearrangement uses TRBV12-3 or TRBV12-4 and TRBJ1-2; D remains unclear. The CDR3 loop spans 12 amino acids. Trimming removed 5 bases from V and 2 bases from J, with 6 bases in between. CDR3 bases: TGTGCCAGCAGTGGCAGAAACTATGGCTACACCTTC. It yields the protein CASSGRNYGYTF.

This clonotype was counted ten times or more. The DNA for the CDR3 is TGTGCCAGTAGTCTGGACGGACTCAATCAGCCCCAGCATTTT. This codes for CASSLDGLNQPQHF. The chain is built from TRBV19 and TRBJ1-5; D uncertain. The germline V gene has CDR1 LNHDA and CDR2 SQIVND (reference sequence). V lost 5 bases and J 3 bases, leaving 11 bases between the germline ends. The CDR3 has 14 residues.

At least ten counts were recorded for this clonotype. The chain combines TRBV5-1 with TRBJ2-1, with 8 nucleotides matching TRBD1. Trimming took 5 bases from V and 2 from J; bases not matched to a gene: 6. The CDR3 contains 15 residues. Germline CDR1 reads SGHRS; CDR2 reads YFSETQ. CDR3 nucleotides: TGCGCCAGCAGGCTCCCAGGGGGCGCCTACAATGAGCAGTTCTTC. Protein product: CASRLPGGAYNEQFF. The complete variable domain, with remaining parts taken from reference TRBV5-1 and TRBJ2-1, reads KAGVTQTPRYLIKTRGQQVTLSCSPISGHRSVSWYQQTPGQGLQFLFEYFSETQRNKGNFPGRFSGRQFSNSRSEMNVSTLELGDSALYLCASRLPGGAYNEQFFGPGTRLTVL.

This clonotype has only a few counts. The chain uses TRBV3-1 and TRBJ1-5; the D gene is possibly TRBD1 (6 bases). This CDR3 has 16 amino acids. CDR1 is LGHDT and CDR2 is YNNKEL in the germline V gene (reference sequence). Deletions cut 0 bases from V and 5 bases from J, with 14 bases between. The CDR3 region is CASSQDAGTGHQPQHF. In nucleotides, the CDR3 is TGTGCCAGCAGCCAAGATGCCGGTACAGGGCATCAGCCCCAGCATTTT.

The rearrangement links TRBV5-1 to TRBJ1-1; possible D gene TRBD1, 6 bases. CDR1 SGHRS and CDR2 YFSETQ come from the germline V gene. Trimming removed 0 bases from V and 5 bases from J, with 14 bases in between. This CDR3 has 15 amino acids. The CDR3 nucleotides are TGCGCCAGCAGCTTGGTTCGGGGGGCTGAGACTGAAGCTTTCTTT. As protein: CASSLVRGAETEAFF.

The V call is TRBV5-6, the J call TRBJ2-7; unclear D gene. Trimming cost V 0 bases and J 0 bases, with 10 bases left between them. CDR3 size: 15 residues. Germline V gene data show CDR1 as SGHDT and CDR2 as YYEEEE. This CDR3 is CASSLGLQSSYEQYF. The CDR3 nucleotides are TGTGCCAGCAGCTTGGGGCTCCAGAGCTCCTACGAGCAGTACTTC.

The chain couples TRBV4-2 to TRBJ2-3, with a tentative D call TRBD2 (5 bases). Germline CDR1 and CDR2: LGHNA and YNFKEQ. V lost 0 bases and J lost 5, with 9 bases in between. The length of the CDR3 is 14 residues. The CDR3 DNA reads as TGTGCCAGCAGCCAAGATCCCCGGGAAGATACGCAGTATTTT. This gives the protein CASSQDPREDTQYF.

This clonotype has only a few counts. The chain links TRBV10-1 to TRBJ2-1; TRBD1 matches at 9 bases. The CDR3 length is 14 residues. Germline V gives CDR1 WNHNN, CDR2 SYGVQD (reference sequence). The J segment lost 12 bases and the V segment lost 4 bases, leaving 10 bases of the junction unmatched. CDR3 residues: CASSAPGTGGLQFF. CDR3 sequence (DNA): TGCGCCAGCAGTGCTCCGGGAACAGGGGGCTTGCAGTTCTTC.

This clonotype was detected only a few times. The gene calls are TRBV4-1 and TRBJ1-2; no clear D. Trimming left V 7 bases short and J 8 bases short, with 26 bases between. The CDR3 totals 16 residues. Germline lookup yields CDR1 MGHRA and CDR2 YSYEKL. The CDR3 sequence: CASTPKPENSRGGYTF. The CDR3 DNA reads as TGCGCCAGCACCCCAAAGCCGGAGAACAGCCGAGGGGGCTACACCTTC.

This clonotype was counted a few times. The rearrangement links TRBV29-1 to TRBJ1-2; D unresolved. The V and J ends lost 0 bases and 4 bases respectively, with 6 bases between them. In germline, CDR1 is SQVTM, CDR2 ANQGSEA. This CDR3 has 12 residues. The CDR3 sequence is CSVEDFRYGYTF. CDR3 bases: TGCAGCGTTGAAGATTTTCGCTATGGCTACACCTTC.

This clonotype was seen at least ten times. This chain links TRBV5-6 with TRBJ2-3; D is unclear. Trimming shortened V by 1 base and J by 4 bases, and 10 bases separated the two germline ends. The germline V gene encodes CDR1 SGHDT and CDR2 YYEEEE. CDR3 size: 14 residues. The CDR3 DNA is TGTGCCAGCAGCTTGAACGGACCGTCAGATACGCAGTATTTT. Translated: CASSLNGPSDTQYF.

This clonotype was seen more than once but under ten times. V usage is TRBV6-5 and J usage is TRBJ1-1, with no clear D. The CDR3 is made up of 16 amino acids. V lost 7 bases to trimming and J lost 0 bases, with 18 bases between them. From germline, CDR1 is MNHEY and CDR2 SVGAGI. The CDR3 reads CASIPGAGTMNTEAFF. The DNA of the CDR3 is TGTGCCAGCATACCGGGCGCCGGAACGATGAACACTGAAGCTTTCTTT.